One and the same sample provided the 3 T cell receptor beta chains below, sequenced in a study of early T cells in non-severe SARS-CoV-2 infection (dated by TCRdb to about 2021). Library preparation was by 5' RACE. These reads were obtained on a NextSeq 500. In-frame beta chains were kept once TCRdb had trimmed the public reads at Q25 with fastp and called clones with MiXCR. Every entry covers one CDR3 protein and lists the most common genes and DNA from its rows. Within this sample are 80,000 to 100,000 distinct CDR3 sequences, with 14% of them counted one time only. The top ten hold 6.5% to 9% of the sample. The sequenced sample consisted of whole blood. These receptor sequences come from an adult who was a healthcare worker with PCR-confirmed SARS-CoV-2 infection or an uninfected control (not recorded which).

This clonotype turned up a few times. CDR3 DNA sequence: TGCAGTGCTAGGGACCCTAGCGGGAGGCCCCCCTACGAGCAGTACTTC. This codes for CSARDPSGRPPYEQYF. The chain recombines TRBV20-1 with TRBJ2-7; 11 nucleotides align to TRBD2. V lost 3 bases and J lost 2; bases outside the gene matches: 9. This CDR3 comprises 16 residues. The germline V gene encodes CDR1 DFQATT and CDR2 SNEGSKA (reference sequence).

The table lists this clonotype with a few counts. The genes are TRBV12-3 or TRBV12-4 and TRBJ2-1; 7 positions agree with TRBD2. V lost 7 bases, J lost 6 bases, and 6 bases stayed unmatched. This CDR3 has 13 amino acids. The CDR3 nucleotides read TGTGCCAGCACCCCACTAGCGTTCAATGAGCAGTTCTTC. It specifies CASTPLAFNEQFF.

The chain has TRBV19 and TRBJ2-1; no definite D call. The germline V and J ends were trimmed by 1 base and 4 bases, with 5 bases remaining between them. The CDR3 runs 13 residues. Germline V gives CDR1 LNHDA, CDR2 SQIVND (reference sequence). Here the CDR3 reads CASSIGGYNEQFF. DNA of the CDR3: TGTGCCAGTAGTATAGGGGGATACAATGAGCAGTTCTTC.